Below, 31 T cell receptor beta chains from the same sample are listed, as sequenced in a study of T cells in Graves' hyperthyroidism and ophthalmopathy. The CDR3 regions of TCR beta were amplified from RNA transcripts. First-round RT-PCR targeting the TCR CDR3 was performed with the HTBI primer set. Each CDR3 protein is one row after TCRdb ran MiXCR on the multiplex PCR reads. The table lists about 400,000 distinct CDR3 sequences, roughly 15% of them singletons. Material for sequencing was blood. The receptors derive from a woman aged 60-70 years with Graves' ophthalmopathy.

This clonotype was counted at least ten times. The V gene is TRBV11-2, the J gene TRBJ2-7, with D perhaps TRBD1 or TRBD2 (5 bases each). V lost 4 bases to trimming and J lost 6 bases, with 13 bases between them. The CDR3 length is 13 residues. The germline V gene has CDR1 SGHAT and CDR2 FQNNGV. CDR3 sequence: CASSSGTLGEQYF. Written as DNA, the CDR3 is TGTGCCAGCAGCTCCGGGACCCTGGGCGAGCAGTACTTC.

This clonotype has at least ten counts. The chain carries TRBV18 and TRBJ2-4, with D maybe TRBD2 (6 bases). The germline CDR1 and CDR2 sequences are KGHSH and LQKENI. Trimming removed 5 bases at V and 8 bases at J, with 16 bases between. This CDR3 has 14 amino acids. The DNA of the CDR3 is TGTGCCAGCTCAAGTGGCGGGAAAGGAGACATTCAGTACTTC. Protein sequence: CASSSGGKGDIQYF.

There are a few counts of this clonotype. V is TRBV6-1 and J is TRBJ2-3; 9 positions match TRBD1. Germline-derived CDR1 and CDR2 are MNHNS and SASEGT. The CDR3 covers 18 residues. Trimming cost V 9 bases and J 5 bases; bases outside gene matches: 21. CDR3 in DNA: TGTGCCAGTAGAGAGACCCTTGGATGGGACAGGGACTTAGATACGCAGTATTTT. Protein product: CASRETLGWDRDLDTQYF.

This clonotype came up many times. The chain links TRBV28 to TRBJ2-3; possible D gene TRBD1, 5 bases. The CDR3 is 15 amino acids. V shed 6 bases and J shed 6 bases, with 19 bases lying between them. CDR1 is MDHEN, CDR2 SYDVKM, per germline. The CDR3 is CASRDSPHQWDTQYF. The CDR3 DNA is TGTGCCAGCAGAGACAGTCCCCATCAGTGGGATACGCAGTATTTT. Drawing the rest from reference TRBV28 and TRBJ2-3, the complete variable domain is DVKVTQSSRYLVKRTGEKVFLECVQDMDHENMFWYRQDPGLGLRLIYFSYDVKMKEKGDIPEGYSVSREKKERFSLILESASTNQTSMYLCASRDSPHQWDTQYFGPGTRLTVL.

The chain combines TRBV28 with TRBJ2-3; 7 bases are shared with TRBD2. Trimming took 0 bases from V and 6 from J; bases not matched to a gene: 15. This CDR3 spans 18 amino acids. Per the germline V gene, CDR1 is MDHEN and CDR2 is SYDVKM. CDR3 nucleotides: TGTGCCAGCAGTTTATGGGCTAGCGGAGAACGGCGCATGGATACGCAGTATTTT. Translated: CASSLWASGERRMDTQYF.

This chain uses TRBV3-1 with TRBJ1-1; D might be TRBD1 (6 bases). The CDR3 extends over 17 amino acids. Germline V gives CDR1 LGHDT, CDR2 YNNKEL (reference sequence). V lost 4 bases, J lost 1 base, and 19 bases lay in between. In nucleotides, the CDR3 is TGTGCCAGCAGCCGATCTGCACCGGGACAAGGGAACACTGAAGCTTTCTTT. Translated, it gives CASSRSAPGQGNTEAFF.

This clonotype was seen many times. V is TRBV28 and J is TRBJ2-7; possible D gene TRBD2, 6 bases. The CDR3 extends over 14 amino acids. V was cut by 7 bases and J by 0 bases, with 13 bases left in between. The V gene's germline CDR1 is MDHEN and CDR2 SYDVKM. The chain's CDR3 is CASTRAGSSYEQYF. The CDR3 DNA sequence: TGTGCCAGCACCCGGGCGGGGAGCTCCTACGAGCAGTACTTC.

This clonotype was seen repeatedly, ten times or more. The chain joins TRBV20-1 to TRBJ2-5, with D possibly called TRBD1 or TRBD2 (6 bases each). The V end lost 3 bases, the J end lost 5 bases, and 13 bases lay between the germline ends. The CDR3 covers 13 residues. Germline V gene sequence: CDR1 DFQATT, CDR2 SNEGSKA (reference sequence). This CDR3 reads CSASNQGRETQYF. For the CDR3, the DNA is TGCAGTGCTAGTAATCAGGGGAGGGAGACCCAGTACTTC.

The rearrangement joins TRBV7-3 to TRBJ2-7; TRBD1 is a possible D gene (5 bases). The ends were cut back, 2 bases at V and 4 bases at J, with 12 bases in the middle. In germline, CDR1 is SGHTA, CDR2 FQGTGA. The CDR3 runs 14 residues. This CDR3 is CASSLWGPRYEQYF. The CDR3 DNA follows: TGTGCCAGCAGCTTATGGGGCCCGAGGTACGAGCAGTACTTC.

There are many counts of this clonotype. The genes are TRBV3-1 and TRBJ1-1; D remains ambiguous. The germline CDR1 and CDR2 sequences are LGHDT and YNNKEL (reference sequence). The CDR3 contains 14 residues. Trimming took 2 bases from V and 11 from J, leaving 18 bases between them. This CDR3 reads CASSQNAYRIGAFF. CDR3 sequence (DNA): TGTGCCAGCAGCCAAAACGCGTACCGAATCGGGGCTTTCTTT.

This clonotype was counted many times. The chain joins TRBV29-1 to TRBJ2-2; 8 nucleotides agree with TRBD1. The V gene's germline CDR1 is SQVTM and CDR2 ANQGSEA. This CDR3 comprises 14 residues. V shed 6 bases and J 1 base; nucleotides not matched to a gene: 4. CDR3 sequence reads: CSVRGTGNTGELFF. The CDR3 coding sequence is TGCAGCGTCAGAGGGACAGGGAACACCGGGGAGCTGTTTTTT.

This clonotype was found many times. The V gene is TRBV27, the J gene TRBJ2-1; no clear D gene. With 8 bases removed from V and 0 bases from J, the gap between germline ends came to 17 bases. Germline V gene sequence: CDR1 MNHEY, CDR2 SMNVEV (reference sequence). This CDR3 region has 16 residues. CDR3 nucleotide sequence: TGTGCCAGCGGCGACCGTTCTGGACGCTCCTACAATGAGCAGTTCTTC. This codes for CASGDRSGRSYNEQFF.

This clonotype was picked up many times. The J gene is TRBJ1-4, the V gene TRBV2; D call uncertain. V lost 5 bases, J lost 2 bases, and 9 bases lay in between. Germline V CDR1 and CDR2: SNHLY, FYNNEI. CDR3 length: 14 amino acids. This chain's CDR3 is CASSRRRTNEKLFF. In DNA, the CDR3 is TGTGCCAGCAGTCGACGGAGGACTAATGAAAAACTGTTTTTT.

In nucleotides, the CDR3 is TGTGCCAGCTTCCGGACAGGGGAAGAGACCCAGTACTTC. Its protein product is CASFRTGEETQYF. The rearrangement joins TRBV5-4 to TRBJ2-5; 9 nucleotides align to TRBD1. This CDR3 spans 13 amino acids. Germline V gene sequence: CDR1 SGHNT, CDR2 YYREEE (reference sequence). V was clipped by 7 bases and J by 3 bases; unmatched bases: 4.

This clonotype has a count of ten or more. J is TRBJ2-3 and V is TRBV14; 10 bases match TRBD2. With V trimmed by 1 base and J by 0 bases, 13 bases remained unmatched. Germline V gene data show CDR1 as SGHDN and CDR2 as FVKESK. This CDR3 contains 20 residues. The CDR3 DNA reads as TGTGCCAGCAGCCAAGGAAGGCTAGCGGGAGTCCAGAAAAGCACAGATACGCAGTATTTT. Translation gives CASSQGRLAGVQKSTDTQYF.

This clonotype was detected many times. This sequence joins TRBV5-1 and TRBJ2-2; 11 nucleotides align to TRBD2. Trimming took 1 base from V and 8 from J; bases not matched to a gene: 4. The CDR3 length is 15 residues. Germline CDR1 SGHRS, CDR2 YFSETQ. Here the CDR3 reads CASSLPLAGVGELFF. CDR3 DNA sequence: TGCGCCAGCAGCTTGCCACTAGCGGGAGTGGGGGAGCTGTTTTTT.

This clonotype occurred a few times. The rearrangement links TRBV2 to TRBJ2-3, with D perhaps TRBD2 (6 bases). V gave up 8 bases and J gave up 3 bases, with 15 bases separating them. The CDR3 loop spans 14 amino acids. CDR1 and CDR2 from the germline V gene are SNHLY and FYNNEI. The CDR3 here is CASAAGLGTDTQYF. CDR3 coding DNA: TGTGCCAGCGCGGCGGGATTAGGTACAGATACGCAGTATTTT. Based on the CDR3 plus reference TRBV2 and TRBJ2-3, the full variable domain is EPEVTQTPSHQVTQMGQEVILRCVPISNHLYFYWYRQILGQKVEFLVSFYNNEISEKSEIFDDQFSVERPDGSNFTLKIRSTKLEDSAMYFCASAAGLGTDTQYFGPGTRLTVL.

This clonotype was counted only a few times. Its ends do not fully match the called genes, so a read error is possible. The CDR3, as DNA: TGCAGCGTTGAAGATGCGGGGGGCCCCTCGTATTTT. The encoded protein is CSVEDAGGPSYF. This sequence joins TRBV29-1 and TRBJ1-5, with a weak D call TRBD1 (6 bases). The CDR3 has 12 amino acids. CDR1 is SQVTM, CDR2 ANQGSEA, per germline.

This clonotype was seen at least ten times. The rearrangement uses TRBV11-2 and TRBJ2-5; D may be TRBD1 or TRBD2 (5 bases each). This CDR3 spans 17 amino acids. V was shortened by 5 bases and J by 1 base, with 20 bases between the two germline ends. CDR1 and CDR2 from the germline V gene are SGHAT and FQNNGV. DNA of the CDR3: TGTGCCAGCAGCCGACGGGGCACTGAGCCGGTCCAAGAGACCCAGTACTTC. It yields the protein CASSRRGTEPVQETQYF.

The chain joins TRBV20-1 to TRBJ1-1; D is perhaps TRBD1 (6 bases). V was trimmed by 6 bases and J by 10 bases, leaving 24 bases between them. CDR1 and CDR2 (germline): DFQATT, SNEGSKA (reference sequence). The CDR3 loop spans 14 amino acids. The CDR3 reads CSAEGQGSSRGAFF. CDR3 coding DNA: TGCAGTGCAGAGGGGCAGGGGTCCTCCAGGGGAGCTTTCTTT.

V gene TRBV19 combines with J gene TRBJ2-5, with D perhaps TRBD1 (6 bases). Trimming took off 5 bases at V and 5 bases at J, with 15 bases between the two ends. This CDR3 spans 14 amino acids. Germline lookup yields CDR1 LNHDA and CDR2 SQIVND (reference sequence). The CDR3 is CASSPIYREETQYF. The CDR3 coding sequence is TGTGCCAGTAGTCCGATTTACAGGGAGGAGACCCAGTACTTC. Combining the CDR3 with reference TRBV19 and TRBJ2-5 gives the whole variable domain DGGITQSPKYLFRKEGQNVTLSCEQNLNHDAMYWYRQDPGQGLRLIYYSQIVNDFQKGDIAEGYSVSREKKESFPLTVTSAQKNPTAFYLCASSPIYREETQYFGPGTRLLVL.

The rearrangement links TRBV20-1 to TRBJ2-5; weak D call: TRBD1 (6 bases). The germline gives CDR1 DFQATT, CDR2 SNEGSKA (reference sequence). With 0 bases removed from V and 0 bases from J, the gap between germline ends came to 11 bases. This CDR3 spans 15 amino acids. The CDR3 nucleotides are TGCAGTGCTAGAGAACCAGGGGCCTACCAAGAGACCCAGTACTTC. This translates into CSAREPGAYQETQYF.

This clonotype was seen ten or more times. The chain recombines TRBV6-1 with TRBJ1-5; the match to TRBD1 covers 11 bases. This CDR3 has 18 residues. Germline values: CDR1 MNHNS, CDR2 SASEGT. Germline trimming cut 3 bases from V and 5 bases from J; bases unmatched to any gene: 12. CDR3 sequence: CASSDEGQGAGGDQPQHF. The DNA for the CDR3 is TGTGCCAGCAGTGACGAAGGACAGGGGGCGGGCGGGGATCAGCCCCAGCATTTT.

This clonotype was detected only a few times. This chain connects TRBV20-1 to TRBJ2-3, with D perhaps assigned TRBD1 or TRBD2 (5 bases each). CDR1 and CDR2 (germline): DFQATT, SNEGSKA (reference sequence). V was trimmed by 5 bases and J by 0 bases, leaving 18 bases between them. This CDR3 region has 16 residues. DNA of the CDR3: TGCAGTGCTCCCCCTCGGGGCATACTTAGCACAGATACGCAGTATTTT. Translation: CSAPPRGILSTDTQYF.

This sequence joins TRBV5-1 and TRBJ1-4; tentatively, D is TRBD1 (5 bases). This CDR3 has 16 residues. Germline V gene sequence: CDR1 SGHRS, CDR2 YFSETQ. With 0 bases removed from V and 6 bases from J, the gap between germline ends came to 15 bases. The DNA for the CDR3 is TGCGCCAGCAGCTTGGAAGGGGCCTCGAGGCATGAAAAACTGTTTTTT. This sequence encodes CASSLEGASRHEKLFF.

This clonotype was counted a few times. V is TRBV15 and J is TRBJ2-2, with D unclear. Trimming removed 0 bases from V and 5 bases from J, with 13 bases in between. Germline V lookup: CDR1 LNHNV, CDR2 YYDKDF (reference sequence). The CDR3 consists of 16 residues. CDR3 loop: CATSRDKGGWTGELFF. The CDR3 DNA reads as TGTGCCACCAGCAGAGATAAGGGTGGCTGGACCGGGGAGCTGTTTTTT.

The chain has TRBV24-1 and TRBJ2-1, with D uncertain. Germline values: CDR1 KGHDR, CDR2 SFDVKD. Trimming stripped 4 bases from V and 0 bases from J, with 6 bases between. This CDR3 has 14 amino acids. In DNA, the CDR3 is TGTGCCACCAGTGACTCTCGCTCCTACAATGAGCAGTTCTTC. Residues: CATSDSRSYNEQFF.

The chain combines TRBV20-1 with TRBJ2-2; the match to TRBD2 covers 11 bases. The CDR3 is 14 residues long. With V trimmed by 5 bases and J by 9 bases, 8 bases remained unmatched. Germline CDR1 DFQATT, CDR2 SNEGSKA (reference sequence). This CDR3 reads CSAPLAGGRRELFF. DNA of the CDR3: TGCAGTGCTCCCCTAGCGGGAGGTCGCCGGGAGCTGTTTTTT.

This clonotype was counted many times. CDR3 residues: CAISESTGTSSQYF. DNA for the CDR3: TGTGCCATCAGTGAGTCTACCGGAACGTCATCGCAGTACTTC. The chain combines TRBV10-3 with TRBJ2-7; D unclear. CDR3 length: 14 residues. V was clipped by 0 bases and J by 9 bases, with 15 bases between them. The germline V gene has CDR1 ENHRY and CDR2 SYGVKD.

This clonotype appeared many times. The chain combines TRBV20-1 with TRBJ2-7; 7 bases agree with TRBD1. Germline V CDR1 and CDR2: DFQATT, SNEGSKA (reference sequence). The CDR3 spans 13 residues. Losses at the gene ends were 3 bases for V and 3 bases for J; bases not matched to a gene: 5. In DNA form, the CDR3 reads TGCAGTGCTAGTGGGCAGGGGGACTACGAGCAGTACTTC. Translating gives CSASGQGDYEQYF.

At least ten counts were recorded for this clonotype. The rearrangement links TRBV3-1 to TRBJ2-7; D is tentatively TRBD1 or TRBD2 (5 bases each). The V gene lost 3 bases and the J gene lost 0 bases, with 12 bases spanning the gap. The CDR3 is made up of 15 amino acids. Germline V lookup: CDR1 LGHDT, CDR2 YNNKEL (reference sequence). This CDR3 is CASSQGRRSSYEQYF. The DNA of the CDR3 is TGTGCCAGCAGCCAGGGACGGAGGAGCTCCTACGAGCAGTACTTC.